A selection of T cell receptor beta chains follows, all from one sample in a study of control samples from healthy donors and cancer patients. The protocol was immunoSEQ multiplex PCR, while the TCRdb copy is restricted to in-frame clones and leaves out a portion. Of under 150,000 clones in the sample, 87% were seen once. The sample comprised blood. These TCRs come from a man aged 60 to 69 in good health. Each CDR3 is given with its conserved first and last residue. A D gene is named only where the DNA matches it firmly. Clone size, where shown, is once, few, many, or a class for clones that have expanded.

D gene | J gene | clone size | V gene | CDR3 DNA | CDR3 protein
TRBD1 | TRBJ2-7 | . | TRBV24-1 | TGTGCCACCAGTGCCGGAACAGGGGCATTGTTATACGGCGAGCAGTACTTC | CATSAGTGALLYGEQYF
TRBD1 | TRBJ2-7 | . | TRBV9 | TGTGCCAGCAGCGAACAGACAGGGGGCTACGAGCAGTACTTC | CASSEQTGGYEQYF
. | TRBJ1-1 | . | TRBV28 | TGTGCCAGCAGCCCTGCCACTGTAGGGAACACTGAAGCTTTCTTT | CASSPATVGNTEAFF
. | TRBJ1-2 | . | TRBV27 | TGTGCCAGCAGTCAAGACAGACGGAGGGGCTACACCTTC | CASSQDRRRGYTF
TRBD1 | TRBJ1-2 | . | TRBV12-3/TRBV12-4 | TGTGCCAGCAGGCCAGGGGGGAACTATGGCTACACCTTC | CASRPGGNYGYTF
TRBD1 | TRBJ2-5 | . | TRBV5-1 | TGCGCCAGCAGCTCGGGACAGGGTAAAGTGGAGACCCAGTACTTC | CASSSGQGKVETQYF
TRBD1 | TRBJ1-6 | few | TRBV30 | TGTGCCTGGAGTTGGGACAGAATTAATTCACCCCTCCACTTT | CAWSWDRINSPLHF
TRBD1 | TRBJ1-1 | . | TRBV28 | TGTGCCAGCAGACCACCGACAGGGCCGAACACTGAAGCTTTCTTT | CASRPPTGPNTEAFF
. | TRBJ1-1 | . | TRBV28 | TGTGCCAGCAGCCCCCTTGGTACTGAAGCTTTCTTT | CASSPLGTEAFF
. | TRBJ2-4 | . | TRBV28 | TGTGCCAGCAGTTTTACCATAGGCAAAAACATTCAGTACTTC | CASSFTIGKNIQYF
. | TRBJ1-2 | . | TRBV19 | TGTGCCAGTAGTATAGATCTCGGGTCTGGCTACACCTTC | CASSIDLGSGYTF
. | TRBJ1-5 | . | TRBV4-1 | TGCGCCAGCAGCCATGGGGGGACGGACAATCAGCCCCAGCATTTT | CASSHGGTDNQPQHF
. | TRBJ2-1 | . | TRBV11-2 | TGTGCCAGCAGCTTAGGGGACGGCTCCTACAATGAGCAGTTCTTC | CASSLGDGSYNEQFF
. | TRBJ2-1 | . | TRBV5-1 | TGCGCCAGCAGCCCCGACTTAAACTCCTACAATGAGCAGTTCTTC | CASSPDLNSYNEQFF
TRBD1 | TRBJ1-2 | . | TRBV3-1/TRBV3-2 | TGTGCCAGCAGCCCTGGACAGGGGACCTTGTATGGCTACACCTTC | CASSPGQGTLYGYTF
TRBD2 | TRBJ2-7 | . | TRBV7-3 | TGTGCCAGCAGCTTATTTTCGGGGGGATCCTACGAGCAGTACTTC | CASSLFSGGSYEQYF
. | TRBJ1-5 | once | TRBV7-8 | TGTGCCAGCAGCTTAGTAGGGAAAAGCAATCAGCCCCAGCATTTT | CASSLVGKSNQPQHF
TRBD1 | TRBJ1-6 | few | TRBV5-4 | TGTGCCAGCAGCTCGGGACAGCTAGCCAATTCACCCCTCCACTTT | CASSSGQLANSPLHF
. | TRBJ2-2 | . | TRBV5-1 | TGCGCCAGCAGCTTGGCCCTAGGAAGGGCGGGGACCGGGGAGCTGTTTTTT | CASSLALGRAGTGELFF
. | TRBJ2-7 | once | TRBV28 | TGTGCCAGCAGTTTATTTAGCTCACAGGGCGAGCAGTACTTC | CASSLFSSQGEQYF
TRBD1 | TRBJ1-4 | . | TRBV13 | TGTGCCAGCAGCCCCGTGGGGACAGGGGTCGAAAAACTGTTTTTT | CASSPVGTGVEKLFF
. | TRBJ1-5 | once | TRBV28 | TGTGCCAGCAGTTTTCAGGGAGGCGGCAATCAGCCCCAGCATTTT | CASSFQGGGNQPQHF